What follows are 29 T cell receptor beta chains derived from one specimen sequenced in a study of technical replicates of blood from a few donors. Assay: immunoSEQ multiplex PCR; the TCRdb copy retains only in-frame clones and omits some. Of around 84,000 clones in the sample, about 98% were seen once. The sample consisted of T cells isolated from PBMCs. Receptor source: a human donor in good health.

The V gene is TRBV18, the J gene TRBJ2-7, with 7 bases fitting TRBD1. This CDR3 comprises 21 residues. Trimming cost V 2 bases and J 0 bases; bases outside gene matches: 22. Germline V lookup: CDR1 KGHSH, CDR2 LQKENI. The CDR3 DNA is TGTGCCAGCTCACCATTCTTGGTGTCACAGGCCTTAGGGGGCCACTCCTACGAGCAGTACTTC. It codes for CASSPFLVSQALGGHSYEQYF.

The rearrangement links TRBV11-2 to TRBJ2-3; no definite D call. The CDR3 loop spans 13 amino acids. The ends were cut back, 3 bases at V and 6 bases at J, with 10 bases in the middle. Germline V gene data show CDR1 as SGHAT and CDR2 as FQNNGV. The CDR3 DNA reads TGTGCCAGCAGCTTCGAAGAAGAGGATACGCAGTATTTT. Its protein is CASSFEEEDTQYF.

J is TRBJ1-2 and V is TRBV11-2; weak D call: TRBD1 (6 bases). Trimming took 5 bases from V and 5 from J, leaving 15 bases between them. This CDR3 spans 14 amino acids. Per the germline V gene, CDR1 is SGHAT and CDR2 is FQNNGV. The CDR3 DNA sequence: TGTGCCAGCAGCCTGACAGGTGGTTCTTATGGCTACACCTTC. Its translation: CASSLTGGSYGYTF.

This clone was seen once. An end of the junction differs from the germline gene, which may be a read error. The genes are TRBV29-1 and TRBJ1-5, with TRBD1 matching 7 bases. The CDR3 covers 8 residues. CDR1 is SQVTM, CDR2 ANQGSEA, per germline. CDR3 amino acids: CSVGTVPF. The CDR3 nucleotides are TGCAGCGTCGGGACAGTCCCTTTT.

This chain joins TRBV19 and TRBJ2-4, with TRBD1 as a possible D gene (7 bases). This CDR3 spans 16 amino acids. V dropped 4 bases and J dropped 8 bases, with 21 bases sitting between them. Germline V gene sequence: CDR1 LNHDA, CDR2 SQIVND (reference sequence). CDR3 nucleotide sequence: TGTGCCAGTAGTAACGGGGGTTTGACAGGGAAGGACATTCAGTACTTC. As protein: CASSNGGLTGKDIQYF. The variable domain in full, with the rest retrieved from reference TRBV19 and TRBJ2-4, is DGGITQSPKYLFRKEGQNVTLSCEQNLNHDAMYWYRQDPGQGLRLIYYSQIVNDFQKGDIAEGYSVSREKKESFPLTVTSAQKNPTAFYLCASSNGGLTGKDIQYFGAGTRLSVL.

The rearrangement joins TRBV5-6 to TRBJ2-3; TRBD2 might be the D (5 bases). The CDR3 is 17 amino acids. CDR1 and CDR2 (germline): SGHDT, YYEEEE. Trimming removed 3 bases at V and 1 base at J, with 18 bases between. The CDR3, as DNA: TGTGCCAGCAGCTGGACGGACGACCAGGAGGGCACAGATACGCAGTATTTT. Its translation: CASSWTDDQEGTDTQYF.

The chain couples TRBV28 to TRBJ2-1; 10 nucleotides line up with TRBD2. The CDR3 is made up of 16 amino acids. CDR1 and CDR2 from the germline V gene are MDHEN and SYDVKM. V was clipped by 7 bases and J by 7 bases; unmatched bases: 13. CDR3 nucleotide sequence: TGTGCCAGCACGGGGGCGCGAGCGGGAGGGAGTAATGAGCAGTTCTTC. Protein product: CASTGARAGGSNEQFF.

J is TRBJ1-2 and V is TRBV7-9; D remains unclear. Looked up from germline, CDR1 is SEHNR and CDR2 is FQNEAQ (reference sequence). The CDR3 is made up of 15 amino acids. V gave up 3 bases and J gave up 0 bases, with 11 bases separating them. The CDR3 region has the DNA TGTGCCAGCAGCTTGTTGGCTTCCTCTAACTATGGCTACACCTTC. Translating it yields CASSLLASSNYGYTF.

J is TRBJ1-5 and V is TRBV6-1, with D possibly matching TRBD1 (6 bases). The CDR3 has 14 amino acids. V was clipped by 4 bases and J by 7 bases, with 14 bases between them. Germline V lookup: CDR1 MNHNS, CDR2 SASEGT. CDR3 in amino acids: CASSGEQGLQPQHF. In DNA, the CDR3 is TGTGCCAGCAGTGGAGAACAGGGTCTACAGCCCCAGCATTTT.

CDR3 sequence: CASSVKGTSADTQYF. In DNA, the CDR3 is TGTGCCAGCAGCGTGAAGGGTACTAGCGCAGATACGCAGTATTTT. The rearrangement joins TRBV9 to TRBJ2-3; TRBD2 aligns across 7 bases. The J segment lost 4 bases and the V segment lost 2 bases, leaving 7 bases of the junction unmatched. This CDR3 region has 15 residues. Germline CDR1 SGDLS, CDR2 YYNGEE. Together with reference TRBV9 and TRBJ2-3, the CDR3 gives the full variable domain: DSGVTQTPKHLITATGQRVTLRCSPRSGDLSVYWYQQSLDQGLQFLIQYYNGEERAKGNILERFSAQQFPDLHSELNLSSLELGDSALYFCASSVKGTSADTQYFGPGTRLTVL.

This clone was detected only once. J is TRBJ2-1 and V is TRBV27, with 9 bases aligning to TRBD2. The CDR3 is 18 residues long. Trimming took 2 bases from V and 3 from J; bases not matched to a gene: 11. Germline V lookup: CDR1 MNHEY, CDR2 SMNVEV (reference sequence). The CDR3 coding sequence is TGTGCCAGCAGTTTAAGCGGATGGCGGGAGGGCCGCTACAATGAGCAGTTCTTC. Its translation: CASSLSGWREGRYNEQFF.

The chain joins TRBV11-3 to TRBJ2-1, with 14 bases lining up with TRBD2. This CDR3 has 19 amino acids. Germline lookup yields CDR1 SGHNT and CDR2 YENEEA. The V segment lost 4 bases and the J segment 5 bases; nucleotides outside the gene matches: 13. The CDR3 reads CASSSDGTSGSSLNNEQFF. The CDR3 coding sequence is TGTGCCAGCAGCTCAGACGGGACTAGCGGGAGTTCCCTCAACAATGAGCAGTTCTTC.

The chain carries TRBV11-3 and TRBJ1-1; D gene ambiguous. Germline CDR1 is SGHNT and CDR2 is YENEEA. The CDR3 covers 17 residues. The V end was cut by 1 base, the J end by 0 bases, with 15 bases between. CDR3: CASSLGLVSDMNTEAFF. The CDR3 region has the DNA TGTGCCAGCAGCTTAGGGCTCGTCTCAGATATGAACACTGAAGCTTTCTTT.

This rearrangement joins TRBV7-8 to TRBJ1-5, with D unresolved. Germline V gene data show CDR1 as SGHVS and CDR2 as FQNEAQ. Trimming left V 7 bases short and J 3 bases short, with 13 bases between. CDR3 length: 14 amino acids. CDR3 coding DNA: TGTGCCAGCACCCCCGGAGGGAACAATCAGCCCCAGCATTTT. It encodes CASTPGGNNQPQHF.

The gene calls are TRBV10-1 and TRBJ2-3; D is uncertain. Per germline, CDR1 WNHNN and CDR2 SYGVQD (reference sequence). V lost 3 bases and J lost 6, with 10 bases in between. The CDR3 runs 13 residues. The DNA of the CDR3 is TGCGCCAGCAGTGACAGGTTGGATGATACGCAGTATTTT. This translates into CASSDRLDDTQYF.

The V gene is TRBV7-2, the J gene TRBJ1-1; tentative D call: TRBD1 (5 bases). CDR3 size: 15 residues. The V gene's germline CDR1 is SGHTA and CDR2 FQGNSA. Trimming cost V 2 bases and J 3 bases, with 13 bases left between them. CDR3 amino acids: CASSLYTGRDTEAFF. In nucleotides, the CDR3 is TGTGCCAGCAGCTTATATACAGGTCGGGACACTGAAGCTTTCTTT.

The V call is TRBV11-2, the J call TRBJ1-1, with D unclear. Germline-derived CDR1 and CDR2 are SGHAT and FQNNGV. V lost 3 bases, J lost 1 base, and 15 bases lay in between. The CDR3 loop spans 16 amino acids. As DNA, the CDR3 is TGTGCCAGCAGCTTCAGAAATGGGCAGGCGAACACTGAAGCTTTCTTT. This translates into CASSFRNGQANTEAFF.

This chain joins TRBV9 and TRBJ1-3; 8 bases line up with TRBD1. Trimming at V came to 2 bases and at J to 2 bases, leaving 0 bases not matched to a gene. Germline CDR1 reads SGDLS; CDR2 reads YYNGEE. This CDR3 has 14 amino acids. CDR3 amino acids: CASSVDRAGNTIYF. The CDR3 bases are TGTGCCAGCAGCGTGGACAGGGCTGGAAACACCATATATTTT.

This clone was picked up one time. This rearrangement joins TRBV19 to TRBJ2-2, with D possibly being TRBD1 (6 bases). The length of the CDR3 is 13 residues. The V gene's germline CDR1 is LNHDA and CDR2 SQIVND (reference sequence). Trimming took off 7 bases at V and 5 bases at J, with 11 bases between the two ends. The CDR3: CASINRDTGELFF. CDR3 in DNA: TGTGCCAGTATCAACAGGGATACCGGGGAGCTGTTTTTT.

V is TRBV5-5 and J is TRBJ1-2; D is unresolved. CDR1 and CDR2 from the germline V gene are SGHKS and YYEKEE (reference sequence). The V end was cut by 0 bases, the J end by 0 bases, with 6 bases between. The CDR3 has 14 residues. The CDR3 bases are TGTGCCAGCAGCTTGGGTCCAGCTAACTATGGCTACACCTTC. Protein sequence: CASSLGPANYGYTF.

The chain has TRBV7-2 and TRBJ1-1; 8 bases are shared with TRBD1. V dropped 5 bases and J dropped 0; count of bases not matched to a gene: 5. CDR3 length: 15 residues. Germline CDR1 is SGHTA and CDR2 is FQGNSA. CDR3 nucleotides: TGTGCCAGCAGCCTACAGGGGGGAATGAACACTGAAGCTTTCTTT. The encoded protein is CASSLQGGMNTEAFF.

The chain joins TRBV9 to TRBJ2-5; 7 nucleotides line up with TRBD2. Germline lookup yields CDR1 SGDLS and CDR2 YYNGEE. V shed 3 bases, J shed 4 bases, and the junction held 3 bases outside the gene matches. This CDR3 has 13 amino acids. The CDR3 reads CASSAWGGETQYF. CDR3 sequence (DNA): TGTGCCAGCAGCGCCTGGGGGGGAGAGACCCAGTACTTC.

V and J are TRBV5-1 and TRBJ2-1, with 7 bases matching TRBD1. This CDR3 region has 14 residues. With V trimmed by 6 bases and J by 5 bases, 8 bases remained unmatched. The germline CDR1 and CDR2 sequences are SGHRS and YFSETQ. The CDR3 here is CASKTGERDNEQFF. CDR3 sequence (DNA): TGCGCCAGCAAAACAGGGGAAAGGGACAATGAGCAGTTCTTC.

The V gene is TRBV4-1, the J gene TRBJ2-3; D ambiguous. CDR3 length: 12 residues. Trimming removed 3 bases from V and 4 bases from J, with 5 bases in between. Germline lookup yields CDR1 MGHRA and CDR2 YSYEKL. This CDR3 reads CASSHPADTQYF. The CDR3 coding sequence is TGCGCCAGCAGCCATCCAGCAGATACGCAGTATTTT.

This clone was counted a few times. The chain joins TRBV5-1 to TRBJ1-1; D not certain. The CDR3 is 11 amino acids. Trimming left V 4 bases short and J 5 bases short, with 6 bases between. The germline V gene encodes CDR1 SGHRS and CDR2 YFSETQ. CDR3 in amino acids: CASSGETEAFF. CDR3 sequence (DNA): TGCGCCAGCAGCGGAGAGACTGAAGCTTTCTTT.

The chain has TRBV9 and TRBJ2-2; 8 nucleotides agree with TRBD2. The CDR3 consists of 16 residues. Germline CDR1 SGDLS, CDR2 YYNGEE. V lost 3 bases to trimming and J lost 4 bases; unmatched junction nucleotides: 8. CDR3 bases: TGTGCCAGCAGCGGGCGGCAGCGGGGGACCACCGGGGAGCTGTTTTTT. Protein sequence: CASSGRQRGTTGELFF.

The count of this clone is one. The V call is TRBV19, the J call TRBJ2-2; 14 bases are shared with TRBD2. The CDR3 loop spans 17 amino acids. Germline trimming cut 6 bases from V and 7 bases from J; bases unmatched to any gene: 10. Germline V gene lookup returns CDR1 LNHDA and CDR2 SQIVND (reference sequence). CDR3: CASSLGLAGAFDGELFF. The CDR3 bases are TGTGCCAGTAGCTTGGGACTAGCGGGGGCTTTCGACGGGGAGCTGTTTTTT.

The J gene is TRBJ2-1, the V gene TRBV19; 12 positions agree with TRBD2. This CDR3 region has 14 residues. The V gene end was trimmed by 8 bases and the J gene end by 9 bases; junction bases not matched to a gene: 8. In germline, CDR1 is LNHDA, CDR2 SQIVND (reference sequence). For the CDR3, the DNA is TGTGCCAGTTCCGCTAGCGGGGGGGCCAGTGAGCAGTTCTTC. Translating it yields CASSASGGASEQFF.

The gene calls are TRBV5-6 and TRBJ2-1; no clear D gene. Trimming cost V 4 bases and J 3 bases, with 14 bases left between them. The CDR3 is 15 residues long. Germline assignment: CDR1 SGHDT and CDR2 YYEEEE. The CDR3 sequence: CASSLPFVSYNEQFF. The CDR3, as DNA: TGTGCCAGCAGCCTACCTTTTGTTAGCTACAATGAGCAGTTCTTC. The whole variable domain, remainder taken from reference TRBV5-6 and TRBJ2-1, is DAGVTQSPTHLIKTRGQQVTLRCSPKSGHDTVSWYQQALGQGPQFIFQYYEEEERQRGNFPDRFSGHQFPNYSSELNVNALLLGDSALYLCASSLPFVSYNEQFFGPGTRLTVL.